This note documents a single TCR beta chain sequence. Its antigen is as yet unknown. This specimen belongs to a study of shared clonotypes between healthy human individuals. Whole-study results and caveats: In several donors, about 5% of naive CD4 clonotypes appeared in common. Across subsets, estimated richness was generally greater for naive than for memory populations. The generation probabilities recorded for non-shared clonotypes fell below those of clonotypes shared by all four donors.

CDR1 is KGHSH, CDR2 LQKENI, per germline. V was trimmed by 3 bases and J by 5 bases, leaving 10 bases between them. The CDR3 is 13 residues long. Over several immunoSEQ plates, each subset's genomic DNA was distributed in even portions. TCRdb's table, derived via immunoSEQ multiplex PCR, lists solely in-frame clones and lacks some. The table has 190,000 or so clones, approximately 60% seen once; the top ten hold under 11%. The sequenced sample consisted of memory CD4+ T cells sorted from blood. Subset noted: CD45RA-negative fraction. The sequence came from a young man in good health. V usage is TRBV18 and J usage is TRBJ1-2, with D perhaps matching TRBD1 (6 bases). CDR3 DNA sequence: TGTGCCAGCTCACCGACAGGCCGGTATGGCTACACCTTC. Encoded protein: CASSPTGRYGYTF.